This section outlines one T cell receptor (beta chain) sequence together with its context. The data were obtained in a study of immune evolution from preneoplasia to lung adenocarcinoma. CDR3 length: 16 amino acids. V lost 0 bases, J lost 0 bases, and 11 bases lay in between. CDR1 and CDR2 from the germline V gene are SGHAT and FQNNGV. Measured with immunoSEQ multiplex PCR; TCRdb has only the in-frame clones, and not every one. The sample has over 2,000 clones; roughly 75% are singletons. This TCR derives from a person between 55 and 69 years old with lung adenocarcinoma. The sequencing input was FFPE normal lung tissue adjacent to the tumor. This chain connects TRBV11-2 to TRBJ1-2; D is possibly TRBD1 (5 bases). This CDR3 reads CASSLDDSPTNYGYTF. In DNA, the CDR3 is TGTGCCAGCAGCTTAGATGACAGCCCGACTAACTATGGCTACACCTTC.